Listed below are T cell receptor beta chains from one sample, sequenced in a study of T cell responses to AZD1222 COVID-19 vaccine. Clones were read by immunoSEQ multiplex PCR, and TCRdb kept only the in-frame ones, dropping some. The sample carries 60,000 to 80,000 clones, 60% to 85% recorded once. The material was peripheral blood, obtained 28 days after the second AZD1222 dose. The receptors here all came from an adult who received the AZD1222 COVID-19 vaccine. The CDR3 runs from the conserved cysteine through the conserved F or W. A D gene is named only where the DNA matches it firmly. Clone size, where shown, is once, few, many, or a class for clones that have expanded.

CDR3 DNA,CDR3 protein,J gene,clone size,D gene,V gene
TGCGCCAGCAGCCAATCGCGCGGTCAAGAGACCCAGTACTTC,CASSQSRGQETQYF,TRBJ2-5,-,-,TRBV4-1
TGTGCCAGCAGCCGAGGACACTTTCAGGCCCGGGAAGCTTTCTTT,CASSRGHFQAREAFF,TRBJ1-1,-,-,TRBV3-1/TRBV3-2
TGTGCCATCACCGGGCGGGAGGGCAATGAGCAGTTCTTC,CAITGREGNEQFF,TRBJ2-1,-,TRBD2,TRBV10-3
TGTGCCAGCAGCCTCGGGACAGGGACCTACGAGCAGTACTTC,CASSLGTGTYEQYF,TRBJ2-7,-,TRBD1,TRBV7-3
TGTGCCAGCTCAGACCAGGGAACAGATACGCAGTATTTT,CASSDQGTDTQYF,TRBJ2-3,-,-,TRBV18
TGTGCCAGCAGCTTGTTGCGGGCATCCTACAATGAGCAGTTCTTC,CASSLLRASYNEQFF,TRBJ2-1,-,-,TRBV7-9
TGTGCCAGCAGTTACGAGGGGGCGGGAGATGAGACCCAGTACTTC,CASSYEGAGDETQYF,TRBJ2-5,-,-,TRBV6-2/TRBV6-3
TGTGCCAGCAGCTTCTCCGGGACTAGCACAGATACGCAGTATTTT,CASSFSGTSTDTQYF,TRBJ2-3,-,-,TRBV7-9
TGTGCCAGCAGCTTAGCCTCAGTGAGCAATGAGCAGTTCTTC,CASSLASVSNEQFF,TRBJ2-1,-,-,TRBV7-9
TGTGCCAGCAGCTTAGGACAGGGCAATAATTACGGCACCTTC,CASSLGQGNNYGTF,TRBJ1-2,-,TRBD1,TRBV7-8
TGCAGCGCCGCGGGCCACAGGGGGGTCACTGAAGCTTTCTTT,CSAAGHRGVTEAFF,TRBJ1-1,-,TRBD1,TRBV29-1
TGTGCCAGCAGCCGAGCTGGCGGGGGCACAGATACGCAGTATTTT,CASSRAGGGTDTQYF,TRBJ2-3,-,-,TRBV7-3
TGTGCCAGCAGCTTGAGTCTAGAGAACTACGAGCAGTACTTC,CASSLSLENYEQYF,TRBJ2-7,-,-,TRBV5-6
TGTGCTAATGGGGCGGGGAACACTGAAGCTTTCTTT,CANGAGNTEAFF,TRBJ1-1,-,-,TRBV10-3
TGTGCCAGCAGAGGAACAGGGGGGAATTCACCCCTCCACTTT,CASRGTGGNSPLHF,TRBJ1-6,-,TRBD1,TRBV2
TGTGCCAGCAGCACCCAGAGACAGGGACCTGAAGCTTTCTTT,CASSTQRQGPEAFF,TRBJ1-1,-,TRBD1,TRBV3-1/TRBV3-2
TGTGCCAGCAGCTCGACCATAGGGAGCCCTAGCACAGATACGCAGTATTTT,CASSSTIGSPSTDTQYF,TRBJ2-3,-,-,TRBV7-9
TGTGCCAGCATCGGGGGGGGCGAGCAGTACTTC,CASIGGGEQYF,TRBJ2-7,-,TRBD2,TRBV6-5
TGTGCCAGCAGTTACGGGTTTGAAGCTTTCTTT,CASSYGFEAFF,TRBJ1-1,-,-,TRBV6-2/TRBV6-3
TGTGCCTGGAGTGGGCAGGGGGATGGCTACACCTTC,CAWSGQGDGYTF,TRBJ1-2,-,TRBD1,TRBV30
TGCGCCAGCAGTGAGTCAACTAGCGGGGGCTACGAGCAGTACTTC,CASSESTSGGYEQYF,TRBJ2-7,-,TRBD2,TRBV10-1
TGCGCCAGCGCTAGGGCGGGAATGGCAGATACGCAGTATTTT,CASARAGMADTQYF,TRBJ2-3,-,-,TRBV5-1
TGCGCCAGCAGCTTGGTTCCTCCGGGACAGGGGGCCCTCAATGAGCAGTTCTTC,CASSLVPPGQGALNEQFF,TRBJ2-1,-,TRBD1,TRBV5-1
TGCGCCAGCAGCTTGGTCCCAGTGAACACTGAAGCTTTCTTT,CASSLVPVNTEAFF,TRBJ1-1,-,-,TRBV5-1
TGTGCCACCAGCAGAGATCTAGTCATTCAAGAGACCCAGTACTTC,CATSRDLVIQETQYF,TRBJ2-5,-,-,TRBV15
TGTGCCAGCAGTGAAGACAGGGGGCAGTCAAAACTGTTTTTT,CASSEDRGQSKLFF,TRBJ1-4,once,TRBD1,TRBV2
TGTGCCAGCAGCCTACTAGCGGGAGGTTACAATGAGCAGTTCTTC,CASSLLAGGYNEQFF,TRBJ2-1,-,TRBD2,TRBV6-2/TRBV6-3
TGTGCCAGCAGCTTTAATGGGGGCACTGAAGCTTTCTTT,CASSFNGGTEAFF,TRBJ1-1,-,-,TRBV5-4
TGTGCCAGCAGCCCACGCTCGTTAAACACCGGGGAGCTGTTTTTT,CASSPRSLNTGELFF,TRBJ2-2,-,-,TRBV9
TGTGCCAGCAGCCGCACCACAGGGGGCGCAGGTGAAAAACTGTTTTTT,CASSRTTGGAGEKLFF,TRBJ1-4,-,TRBD1,TRBV4-2